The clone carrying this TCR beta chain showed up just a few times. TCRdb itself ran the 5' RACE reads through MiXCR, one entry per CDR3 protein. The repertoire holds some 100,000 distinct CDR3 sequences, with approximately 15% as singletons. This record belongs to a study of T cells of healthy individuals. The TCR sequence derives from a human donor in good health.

The CDR3 loop is CASSGHHQGDTQYF. The CDR3 region has the DNA TGTGCCAGCAGTGGCCATCATCAGGGAGATACGCAGTATTTT. This chain uses TRBV28 with TRBJ2-3, with D perhaps TRBD1 (5 bases). V lost 5 bases and J lost 5, with 14 bases in between. Germline values: CDR1 MDHEN, CDR2 SYDVKM. The CDR3 totals 14 residues.